This T cell receptor beta chain was recorded in a study of cytomegalovirus exposure and HLA in healthy donors. In the study overall: A later analysis reported the same platform for the 90 to 150 validation repertoires and the roughly 650 first-cohort repertoires.

The study, taken as a whole, reports: Later, an analysis found that TCR clusters from the first cohort tended to co-occur in the 90 to 150 validation repertoires. 150 or so TCR beta chains were listed as cytomegalovirus-associated. Three CMV-associated chains were confirmed in vitro to be specific for CMV antigens.

This clone has just one count. Its target is unknown. Profiling relied on immunoSEQ multiplex PCR, and the TCRdb table lists in-frame clones only, not all of them. This sample carries tens of thousands of clones, roughly 94% of them seen once, and the ten largest clones take about 3.3%. The sequence was obtained from a young woman in good health and CMV-seropositive. Material: PBMCs.

The CDR3 DNA reads TGTGCCAGCAGAAAAATAGCGGGAGGGTATACGCAGTATTTT. Protein: CASRKIAGGYTQYF. The chain uses TRBV7-2 and TRBJ2-3; 11 bases are shared with TRBD2. Germline CDR1 and CDR2: SGHTA and FQGNSA. V shed 6 bases, J shed 7 bases, and the junction held 6 bases outside the gene matches. This CDR3 is built from 14 residues.